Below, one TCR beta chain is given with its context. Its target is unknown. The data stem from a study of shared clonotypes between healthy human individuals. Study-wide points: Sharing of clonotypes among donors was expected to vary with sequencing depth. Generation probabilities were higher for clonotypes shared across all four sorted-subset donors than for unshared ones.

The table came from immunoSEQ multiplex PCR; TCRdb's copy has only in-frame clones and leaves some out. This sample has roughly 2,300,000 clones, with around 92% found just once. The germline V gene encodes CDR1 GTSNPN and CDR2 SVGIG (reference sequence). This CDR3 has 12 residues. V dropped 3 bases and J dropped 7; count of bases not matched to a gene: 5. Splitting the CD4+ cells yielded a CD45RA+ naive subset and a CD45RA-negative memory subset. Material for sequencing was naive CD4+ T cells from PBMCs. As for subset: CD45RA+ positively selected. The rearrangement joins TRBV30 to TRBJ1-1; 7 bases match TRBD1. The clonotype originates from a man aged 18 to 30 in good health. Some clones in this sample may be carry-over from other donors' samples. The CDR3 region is CAWRGDSFEAFF. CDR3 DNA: TGTGCCTGGAGGGGGGACAGCTTTGAAGCTTTCTTT.